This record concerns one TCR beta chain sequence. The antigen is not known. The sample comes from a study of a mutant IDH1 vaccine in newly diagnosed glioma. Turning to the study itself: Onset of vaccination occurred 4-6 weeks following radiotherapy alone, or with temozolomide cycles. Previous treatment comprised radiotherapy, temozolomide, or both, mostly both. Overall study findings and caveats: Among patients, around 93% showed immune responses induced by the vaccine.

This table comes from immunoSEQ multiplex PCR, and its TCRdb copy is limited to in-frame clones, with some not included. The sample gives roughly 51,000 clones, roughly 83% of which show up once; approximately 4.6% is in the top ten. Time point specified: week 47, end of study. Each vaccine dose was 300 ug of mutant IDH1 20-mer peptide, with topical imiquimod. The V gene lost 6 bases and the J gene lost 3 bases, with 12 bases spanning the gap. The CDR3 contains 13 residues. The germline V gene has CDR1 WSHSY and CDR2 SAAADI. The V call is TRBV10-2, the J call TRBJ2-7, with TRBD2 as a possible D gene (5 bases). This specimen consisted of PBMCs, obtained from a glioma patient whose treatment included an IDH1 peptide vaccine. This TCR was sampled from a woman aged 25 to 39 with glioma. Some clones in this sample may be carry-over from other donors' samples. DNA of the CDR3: TGCGCCAGCAGGTCGGGGAACTACTACGAGCAGTACTTC. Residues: CASRSGNYYEQYF.